This T cell receptor beta chain was profiled in a study of T cell repertoires in cytomegalovirus infection. Regarding the study as a whole: The response measured ex vivo was dominated by TCR beta clonotypes (HLA-C-restricted and CMV-specific).

Details on this clonotype: What it binds is not known.

The CDR3 has 16 residues. With 2 bases removed from V and 8 bases from J, the gap between germline ends came to 16 bases. TCRdb used MiXCR to reprocess the reads, holding one entry per CDR3 protein. Of roughly 920,000 distinct CDR3 sequences in the sample, 31% are singletons; the top ten hold 13%. The sequence was obtained from a human donor in good health (CMV status not recorded). Some clones in this sample may be carry-over from other donors' samples. This specimen was cultured CD8+ T cells from PBMCs, taken from culture after CMV antigen stimulation. The J gene is TRBJ1-6, the V gene TRBV12-3 or TRBV12-4; a possible D gene is TRBD1 (5 bases). CDR3: CASSLYGGGVDSPLHF. The CDR3, as DNA: TGTGCCAGCAGTTTATATGGCGGAGGGGTTGATTCACCCCTCCACTTT.